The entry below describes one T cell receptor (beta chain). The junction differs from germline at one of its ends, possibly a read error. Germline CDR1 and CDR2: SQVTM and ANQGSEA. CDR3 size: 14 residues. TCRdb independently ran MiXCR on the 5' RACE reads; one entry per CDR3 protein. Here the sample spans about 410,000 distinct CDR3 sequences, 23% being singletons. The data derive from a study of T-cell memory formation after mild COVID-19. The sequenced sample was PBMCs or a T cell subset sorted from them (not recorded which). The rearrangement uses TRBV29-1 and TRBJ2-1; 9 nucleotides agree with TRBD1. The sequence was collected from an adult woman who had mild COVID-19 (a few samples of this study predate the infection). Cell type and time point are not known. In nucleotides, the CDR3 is TGCAGCGTAGAAGGACAGGGGATATACAATGAGCAGTTCTTC. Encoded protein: CSVEGQGIYNEQFF.